This T cell receptor (beta chain) stems from a study of CD8 T cells in ankylosing spondylitis. Each CDR3 protein is one row after TCRdb ran MiXCR on the 5' RACE reads. Of around 770,000 distinct CDR3 sequences in the sample, around 20% were seen once. A few counts support this clonotype. Its antigen is unknown. Study results and limitations: Disease-associated clones were CD8+ and fairly uncommon in peripheral blood. Several highly homologous variants formed a TCR beta motif that appeared characteristic of ankylosing spondylitis blood.

The CDR3 spans 14 residues. CDR1 and CDR2 (germline): LGHNA, YSLEER. V lost 2 bases and J lost 8; bases outside the gene matches: 6. The TCR sequence derives from a male donor with ankylosing spondylitis. The sample was blood, either unsorted or a sorted T cell fraction (not recorded which). The J gene is TRBJ2-4, the V gene TRBV4-3; 7 bases line up with TRBD2. The CDR3 nucleotides are TGCGCCAGCAGCCAAACGACTAGCTCTGACATTCAGTACTTC. Translation gives CASSQTTSSDIQYF.